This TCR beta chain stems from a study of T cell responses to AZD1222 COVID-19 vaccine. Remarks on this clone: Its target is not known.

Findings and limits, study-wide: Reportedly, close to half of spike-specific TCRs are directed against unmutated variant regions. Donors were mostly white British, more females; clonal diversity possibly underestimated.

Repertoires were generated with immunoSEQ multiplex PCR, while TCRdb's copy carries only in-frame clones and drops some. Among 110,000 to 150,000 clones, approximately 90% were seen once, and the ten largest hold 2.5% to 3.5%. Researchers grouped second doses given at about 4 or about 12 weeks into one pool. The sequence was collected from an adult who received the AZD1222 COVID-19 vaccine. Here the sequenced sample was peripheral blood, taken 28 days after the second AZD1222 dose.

CDR3 amino acids: CASSFTGNTYEQYF. Here the CDR3 DNA reads TGTGCCAGCAGCTTTACGGGGAATACCTACGAGCAGTACTTC. V and J are TRBV7-2 and TRBJ2-7; TRBD2 is a possible D gene (5 bases). Looked up from germline, CDR1 is SGHTA and CDR2 is FQGNSA. This CDR3 has 14 amino acids. V gave up 3 bases and J gave up 2 bases, with 11 bases separating them.